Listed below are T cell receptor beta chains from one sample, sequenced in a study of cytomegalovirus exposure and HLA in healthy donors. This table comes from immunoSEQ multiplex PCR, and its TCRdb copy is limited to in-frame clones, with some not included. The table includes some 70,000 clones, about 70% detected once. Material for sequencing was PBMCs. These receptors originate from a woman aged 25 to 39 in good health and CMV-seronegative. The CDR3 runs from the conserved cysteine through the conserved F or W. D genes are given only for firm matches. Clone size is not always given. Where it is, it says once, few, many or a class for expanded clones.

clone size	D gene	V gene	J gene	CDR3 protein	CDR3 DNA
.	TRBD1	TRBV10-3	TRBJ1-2	CAISHLGQADVGGYTF	TGTGCCATCAGCCACCTCGGACAGGCGGACGTGGGTGGCTACACCTTC
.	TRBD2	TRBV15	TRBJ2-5	CATRREFGLALRETQYF	TGTGCCACCCGCAGAGAGTTTGGACTAGCGCTAAGAGAGACCCAGTACTTC
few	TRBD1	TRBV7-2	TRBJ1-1	CASSSDRVNTEAFF	TGTGCCAGCAGCTCGGACAGGGTGAACACTGAAGCTTTCTTT
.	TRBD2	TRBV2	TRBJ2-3	CASSSRLAGGISTDTQYF	TGTGCCAGCAGCTCTAGACTAGCGGGGGGAATAAGCACAGATACGCAGTATTTT
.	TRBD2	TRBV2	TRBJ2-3	CASSLAGLAVTDTQYF	TGTGCCAGCAGTTTAGCGGGACTAGCGGTGACAGATACGCAGTATTTT
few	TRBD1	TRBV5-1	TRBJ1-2	CASSLTPTGDGYTF	TGCGCCAGCAGCTTGACTCCGACAGGGGATGGCTACACCTTC
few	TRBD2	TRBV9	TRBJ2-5	CASSVAVAGGLQTQYF	TGTGCCAGCAGCGTAGCGGTAGCGGGGGGGCTACAGACCCAGTACTTC
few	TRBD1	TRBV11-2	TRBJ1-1	CASSFGQGAEAFF	TGTGCCAGCAGCTTCGGACAGGGGGCTGAAGCTTTCTTT
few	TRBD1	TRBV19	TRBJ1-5	CASSKQGVYQPQHF	TGTGCCAGTAGTAAACAGGGGGTGTATCAGCCCCAGCATTTT
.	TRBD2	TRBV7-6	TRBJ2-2	CASTPSGGVNTGELFF	TGTGCCAGCACACCTAGCGGGGGGGTGAACACCGGGGAGCTGTTTTTT
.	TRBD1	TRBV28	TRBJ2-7	CASNSNRGLSNEQYF	TGTGCCAGCAATTCAAACAGGGGGTTGTCCAACGAGCAGTACTTC
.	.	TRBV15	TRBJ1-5	CATSGRDTDNQPQHF	TGTGCCACCAGCGGAAGGGACACGGACAATCAGCCCCAGCATTTT
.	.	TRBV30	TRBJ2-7	CAWSAGATSLYEQYF	TGTGCCTGGAGTGCTGGAGCCACAAGCCTCTACGAGCAGTACTTC
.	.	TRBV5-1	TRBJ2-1	CASSLDGGFSYNEQFF	TGCGCCAGCAGCTTGGATGGAGGTTTCTCCTACAATGAGCAGTTCTTC
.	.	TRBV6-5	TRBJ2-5	CASSYLAWETQYF	TGTGCCAGCAGTTATCTAGCGTGGGAGACCCAGTACTTC
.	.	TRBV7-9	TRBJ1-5	CASSSTGNQPQHF	TGTGCCAGCAGTTCAACAGGGAATCAGCCCCAGCATTTT
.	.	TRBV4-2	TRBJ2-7	CASSQDRTPPTYEQYF	TGTGCCAGCAGCCAAGATAGGACACCCCCTACCTACGAGCAGTACTTC
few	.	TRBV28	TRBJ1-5	CAGGREGNQPQHF	TGTGCCGGGGGACGGGAGGGCAATCAGCCCCAGCATTTT
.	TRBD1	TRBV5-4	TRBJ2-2	CASSRRGSGTGELFF	TGTGCCAGCAGCCGCAGGGGGTCGGGCACCGGGGAGCTGTTTTTT
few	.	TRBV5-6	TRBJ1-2	CASSYRGYSGYTF	TGTGCCAGCAGCTACCGCGGGTATTCTGGCTACACCTTC
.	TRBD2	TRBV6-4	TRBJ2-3	CASSPETSGGTDTQYF	TGTGCCAGCAGCCCCGAGACTAGCGGGGGCACAGATACGCAGTATTTT
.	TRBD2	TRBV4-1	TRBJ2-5	CASSQDQAGVNLQETQYF	TGCGCCAGCAGCCAAGATCAGGCGGGGGTAAACCTTCAAGAGACCCAGTACTTC
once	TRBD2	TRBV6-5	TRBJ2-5	CASSYSQRGGQETQYF	TGTGCCAGCAGTTACTCCCAGCGGGGGGGACAAGAGACCCAGTACTTC
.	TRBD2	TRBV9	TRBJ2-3	CASSPYLTSGHTDTQYF	TGTGCCAGCAGCCCCTATTTGACTAGCGGCCACACAGATACGCAGTATTTT
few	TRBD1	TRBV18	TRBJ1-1	CASSQGTGTNTEAFF	TGTGCCAGCTCACAGGGGACAGGGACGAACACTGAAGCTTTCTTT
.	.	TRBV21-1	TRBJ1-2	CASSKVGQQKWPANYGYTF	TGTGCCAGCAGCAAAGTGGGACAGCAGAAATGGCCCGCTAACTATGGCTACACCTTC
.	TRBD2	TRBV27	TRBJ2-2	CASSLYSVAGVRNTGELFF	TGTGCCAGCAGTTTATACTCCGTCGCGGGAGTAAGGAACACCGGGGAGCTGTTTTTT
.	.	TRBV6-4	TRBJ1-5	CASSDSREFNQPQHF	TGTGCCAGCAGTGACTCGAGGGAGTTCAATCAGCCCCAGCATTTT
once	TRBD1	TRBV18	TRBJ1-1	CASSLGTGVEAFF	TGTGCCAGCTCACTAGGGACAGGGGTTGAAGCTTTCTTT
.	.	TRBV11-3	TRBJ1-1	CASSSQGGTEAFF	TGTGCCAGCAGCTCCCAGGGAGGCACTGAAGCTTTCTTT
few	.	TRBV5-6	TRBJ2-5	CASSSDRKETQYF	TGTGCCAGCAGCTCGGACAGAAAAGAGACCCAGTACTTC